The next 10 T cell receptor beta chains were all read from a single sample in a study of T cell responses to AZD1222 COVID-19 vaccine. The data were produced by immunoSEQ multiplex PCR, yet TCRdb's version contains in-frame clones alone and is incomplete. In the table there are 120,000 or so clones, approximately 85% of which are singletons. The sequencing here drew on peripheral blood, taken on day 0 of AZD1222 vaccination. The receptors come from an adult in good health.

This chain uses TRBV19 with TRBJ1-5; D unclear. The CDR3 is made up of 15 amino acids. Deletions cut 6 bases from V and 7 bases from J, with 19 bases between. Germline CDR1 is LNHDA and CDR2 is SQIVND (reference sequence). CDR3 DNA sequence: TGTGCCAGTAGCTCTCAAGACTCCCCCGGGCAGCCCCAGCATTTT. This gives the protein CASSSQDSPGQPQHF.

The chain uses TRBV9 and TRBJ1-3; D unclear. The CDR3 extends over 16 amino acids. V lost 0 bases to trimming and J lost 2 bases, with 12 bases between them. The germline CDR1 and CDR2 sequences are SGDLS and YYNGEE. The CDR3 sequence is CASSVGSQMTGNTIYF. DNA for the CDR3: TGTGCCAGCAGCGTAGGGAGTCAGATGACTGGAAACACCATATATTTT.

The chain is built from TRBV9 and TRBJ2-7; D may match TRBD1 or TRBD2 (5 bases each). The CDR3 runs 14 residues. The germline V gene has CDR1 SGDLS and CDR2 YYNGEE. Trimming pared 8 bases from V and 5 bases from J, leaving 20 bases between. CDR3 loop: CARIGGRRPNEQYF. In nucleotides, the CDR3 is TGTGCCAGAATTGGGGGACGGCGGCCGAACGAGCAGTACTTC.

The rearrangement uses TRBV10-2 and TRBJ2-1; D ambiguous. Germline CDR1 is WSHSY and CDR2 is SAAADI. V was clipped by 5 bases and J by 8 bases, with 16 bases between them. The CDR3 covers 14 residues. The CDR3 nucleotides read TGCGCCAGCAGTTTTAAGGTTGGAGACTATGAGCAGTTCTTC. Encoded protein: CASSFKVGDYEQFF.

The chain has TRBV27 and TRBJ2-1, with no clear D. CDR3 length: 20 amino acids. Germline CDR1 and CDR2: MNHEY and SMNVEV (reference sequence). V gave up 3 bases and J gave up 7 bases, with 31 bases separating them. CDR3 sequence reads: CASSFRSEQYLSATGNEQFF. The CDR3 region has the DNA TGTGCCAGCAGTTTTCGGTCCGAACAGTATCTGTCCGCTACTGGTAATGAGCAGTTCTTC.

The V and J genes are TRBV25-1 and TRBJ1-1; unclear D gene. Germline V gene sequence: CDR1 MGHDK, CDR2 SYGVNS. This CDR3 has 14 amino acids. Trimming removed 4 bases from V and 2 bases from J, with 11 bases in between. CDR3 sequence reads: CASSGSQLNTEAFF. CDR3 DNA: TGTGCCAGCAGTGGATCACAGCTTAACACTGAAGCTTTCTTT.

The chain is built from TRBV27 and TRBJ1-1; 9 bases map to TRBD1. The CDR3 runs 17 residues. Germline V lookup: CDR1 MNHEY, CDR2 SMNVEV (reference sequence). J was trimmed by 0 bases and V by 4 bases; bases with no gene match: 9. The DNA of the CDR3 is TGTGCCAGCAGTTCCGAACCGGGACAGGGCGTGAACACTGAAGCTTTCTTT. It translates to CASSSEPGQGVNTEAFF.

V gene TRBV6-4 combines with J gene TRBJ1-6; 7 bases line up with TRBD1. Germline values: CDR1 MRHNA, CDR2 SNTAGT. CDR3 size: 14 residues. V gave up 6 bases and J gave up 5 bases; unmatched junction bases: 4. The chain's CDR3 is CASSQTGNNSPLHF. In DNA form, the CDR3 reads TGTGCCAGCAGCCAGACAGGGAATAATTCACCCCTCCACTTT.

The CDR3 sequence is CSVAKGGQNYGYTF. For the CDR3, the DNA is TGCAGCGTTGCAAAGGGTGGACAGAACTATGGCTACACCTTC. The chain couples TRBV29-1 to TRBJ1-2, with D perhaps TRBD1 (6 bases). The CDR3 length is 14 residues. V was trimmed by 4 bases and J by 2 bases, leaving 14 bases between them. Germline V gives CDR1 SQVTM, CDR2 ANQGSEA. Drawing the rest from reference TRBV29-1 and TRBJ1-2, the complete variable domain is SAVISQKPSRDICQRGTSLTIQCQVDSQVTMMFWYRQQPGQSLTLIATANQGSEATYESGFVIDKFPISRPNLTFSTLTVSNMSPEDSSIYLCSVAKGGQNYGYTFGSGTRLTVV.

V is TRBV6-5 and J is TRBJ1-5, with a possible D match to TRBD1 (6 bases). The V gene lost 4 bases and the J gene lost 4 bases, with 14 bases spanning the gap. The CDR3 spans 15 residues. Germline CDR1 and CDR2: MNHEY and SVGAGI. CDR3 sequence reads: CASSFGGRRNQPQHF. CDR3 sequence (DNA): TGTGCCAGCAGTTTCGGGGGGCGGAGGAATCAGCCCCAGCATTTT.